Sequencing of this TCR beta chain was carried out in a study of PD-1 blockade in classical Hodgkin lymphoma. Across the whole study: A 3 mg/kg intravenous dose of nivolumab was received by patients every 2 weeks. Study observations and caveats: Significantly greater TCR diversity emerged by C4D1 in CD4+ cells but not CD8+ cells.

The CDR3 is made up of 16 amino acids. Germline V gene sequence: CDR1 MNHNY, CDR2 SVGAGI (reference sequence). All the patients suffered relapse after autologous stem cell transplantation, and brentuximab vedotin exposure differed. Classification of best responses gave complete response, partial response or progressive disease. Using immunoSEQ multiplex PCR, the repertoire was profiled, and TCRdb retains in-frame clones only, with some absent. The profile shows 25,000 to 35,000 clones, more than 65% of them singletons. This clone showed up just a few times. Its specificity is unknown. A junction boundary mismatches the germline segment, possibly from a read error.

Sequencing was performed on peripheral blood mononuclear cells (PBMCs), taken before the second cycle of nivolumab. The sequence was obtained from a human donor with classical Hodgkin lymphoma. The genes are TRBV6-6 and TRBJ2-1; 7 bases align to TRBD2. CDR3 sequence: CASSYASGISHNEQFF. DNA of the CDR3: TGTGCCAGCAGTTACGCAAGCGGGATCTCCCACAATGAGCAGTTCTTC.